One and the same sample provided the 13 T cell receptor beta chains below, sequenced in a study of cytomegalovirus exposure and HLA in healthy donors. The study ran its PCR with 60 Vbeta and 13 Jbeta primers. Clones were read by immunoSEQ multiplex PCR, and TCRdb kept only the in-frame ones, dropping some. The sample carries approximately 200,000 clones, roughly four fifths recorded once. The sample comprised PBMCs. These receptors were obtained from a woman aged 18 to 35 in good health and CMV-seropositive.

V usage is TRBV9 and J usage is TRBJ2-1; D possibly corresponds to TRBD1 (5 bases). The CDR3 has 16 residues. The germline V gene encodes CDR1 SGDLS and CDR2 YYNGEE. Deletions cut 0 bases from V and 3 bases from J, with 13 bases between. The CDR3 loop reads CASSVGALGDYNEQFF. The CDR3 bases are TGTGCCAGCAGCGTAGGGGCCCTAGGGGACTACAATGAGCAGTTCTTC.

This clone was seen only once. The CDR3 spells CASSATGLNTEAFF. As DNA, the CDR3 is TGTGCCAGCAGTGCAACAGGTCTGAACACTGAAGCTTTCTTT. The chain links TRBV2 to TRBJ1-1; the D gene is possibly TRBD1 (5 bases). V was cut by 4 bases and J by 0 bases, with 9 bases left in between. The CDR3 contains 14 residues. The germline CDR1 and CDR2 sequences are SNHLY and FYNNEI.

The chain uses TRBV7-2 and TRBJ1-4; possibly TRBD1 for D (6 bases). V was shortened by 2 bases and J by 6 bases, with 10 bases between the two germline ends. Per germline, CDR1 SGHTA and CDR2 FQGNSA. The CDR3 consists of 14 residues. CDR3 in amino acids: CASSLQGLDEKLFF. The CDR3 DNA reads TGTGCCAGCAGCTTACAGGGGTTGGATGAAAAACTGTTTTTT.

The CDR3 reads CASSAVVNEKLFF. CDR3 DNA: TGTGCCAGCAGTGCCGTAGTGAATGAAAAACTGTTTTTT. The chain is built from TRBV6-5 and TRBJ1-4; no definite D call. Germline V gene lookup returns CDR1 MNHEY and CDR2 SVGAGI. The CDR3 totals 13 residues. V was shortened by 5 bases and J by 5 bases, with 9 bases between the two germline ends.

This chain links TRBV7-6 with TRBJ2-3; 7 bases are shared with TRBD2. This CDR3 has 15 residues. CDR1 and CDR2 (germline): SGHVS, FNYEAQ. The V gene end was trimmed by 5 bases and the J gene end by 1 base; junction bases not matched to a gene: 6. CDR3 nucleotides: TGTGCCAGCAGCCTGACTAGCCAGGGCACAGATACGCAGTATTTT. Its protein product is CASSLTSQGTDTQYF.

This chain uses TRBV7-2 with TRBJ1-4; the match to TRBD1 covers 9 bases. J gave up 7 bases and V 4 bases, and 4 bases lay outside the gene matches. In germline, CDR1 is SGHTA, CDR2 FQGNSA. The CDR3 is 14 residues long. CDR3 in DNA: TGTGCCAGCAGCTATACAGGGGGCCGTGAAAAACTGTTTTTT. Translating it yields CASSYTGGREKLFF.

J is TRBJ2-5 and V is TRBV4-1; D is possibly TRBD2 (5 bases). Germline CDR1 is MGHRA and CDR2 is YSYEKL. V was clipped by 4 bases and J by 2 bases, with 14 bases between them. The CDR3 spans 15 residues. This CDR3 reads CASSRTRGSQETQYF. In nucleotides, the CDR3 is TGCGCCAGCAGCCGCACCCGGGGTAGTCAAGAGACCCAGTACTTC.

This clone showed up just a few times. The chain has TRBV11-3 and TRBJ2-7; TRBD1 matches 7 bases. V gave up 8 bases and J gave up 6 bases; unmatched junction bases: 7. CDR3 length: 12 amino acids. Germline V gene sequence: CDR1 SGHNT, CDR2 YENEEA. The CDR3 here is CASGIPGGEQYF. The CDR3 DNA sequence: TGTGCCAGCGGGATACCAGGGGGCGAGCAGTACTTC.

The V call is TRBV30, the J call TRBJ1-6; D is uncertain. V was shortened by 8 bases and J by 0 bases, with 8 bases between the two germline ends. Looked up from germline, CDR1 is GTSNPN and CDR2 is SVGIG (reference sequence). This CDR3 is 13 amino acids long. The CDR3 DNA reads as TGTGCCCAGGCGTTCTCCTATAATTCACCCCTCCACTTT. It specifies CAQAFSYNSPLHF.

V usage is TRBV18 and J usage is TRBJ2-7, with 9 nucleotides matching TRBD1. CDR1 and CDR2 from the germline V gene are KGHSH and LQKENI. The CDR3 consists of 17 residues. V lost 0 bases, J lost 2 bases, and 8 bases stayed unmatched. The CDR3 coding sequence is TGTGCCAGCTCACCACCCCCCCCGCGACAGGGGGCCTACGAGCAGTACTTC. Protein: CASSPPPPRQGAYEQYF.

The chain has TRBV7-9 and TRBJ2-2, with D tentatively TRBD1 (5 bases). Germline values: CDR1 SEHNR, CDR2 FQNEAQ (reference sequence). This CDR3 has 15 residues. V was clipped by 3 bases and J by 1 base, with 9 bases between them. The CDR3 bases are TGTGCCAGCAGCTTGAACAGGAGGAACACCGGGGAGCTGTTTTTT. Its protein is CASSLNRRNTGELFF.

This clone showed up just once. V usage is TRBV5-4 and J usage is TRBJ2-3; D may be TRBD2 (6 bases). This CDR3 has 16 residues. Trimming took 4 bases from V and 1 from J, leaving 16 bases between them. CDR1 and CDR2 from the germline V gene are SGHNT and YYREEE (reference sequence). The CDR3 loop is CASSGGSNLGTDTQYF. The CDR3 DNA reads as TGTGCCAGCAGCGGGGGGAGTAATTTGGGCACAGATACGCAGTATTTT.

The rearrangement links TRBV5-5 to TRBJ2-2; no definite D call. The germline CDR1 and CDR2 sequences are SGHKS and YYEKEE (reference sequence). V was shortened by 5 bases and J by 6 bases, with 20 bases between the two germline ends. The CDR3 extends over 16 amino acids. The CDR3 here is CASRWQPETYSGELFF. The CDR3 DNA is TGTGCCAGCAGATGGCAGCCCGAGACTTACTCCGGGGAGCTGTTTTTT.